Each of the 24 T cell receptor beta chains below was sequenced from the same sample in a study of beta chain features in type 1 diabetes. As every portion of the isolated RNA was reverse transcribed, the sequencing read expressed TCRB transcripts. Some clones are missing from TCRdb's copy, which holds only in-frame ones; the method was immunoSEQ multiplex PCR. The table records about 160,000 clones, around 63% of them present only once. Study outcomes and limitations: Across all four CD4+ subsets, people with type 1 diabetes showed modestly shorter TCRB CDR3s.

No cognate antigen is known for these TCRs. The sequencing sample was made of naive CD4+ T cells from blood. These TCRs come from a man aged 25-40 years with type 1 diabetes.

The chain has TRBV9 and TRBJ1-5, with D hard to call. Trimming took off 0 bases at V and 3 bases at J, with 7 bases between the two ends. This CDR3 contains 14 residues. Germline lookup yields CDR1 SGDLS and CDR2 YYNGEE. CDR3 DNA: TGTGCCAGCAGCGTAGAAGGTGACAATCAGCCCCAGCATTTT. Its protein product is CASSVEGDNQPQHF.

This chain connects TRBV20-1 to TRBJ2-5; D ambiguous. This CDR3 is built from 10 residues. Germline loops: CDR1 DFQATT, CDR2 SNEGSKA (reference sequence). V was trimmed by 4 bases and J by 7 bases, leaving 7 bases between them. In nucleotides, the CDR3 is TGCAGTGCTAATTCAGGGACCCAGTACTTC. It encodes CSANSGTQYF.

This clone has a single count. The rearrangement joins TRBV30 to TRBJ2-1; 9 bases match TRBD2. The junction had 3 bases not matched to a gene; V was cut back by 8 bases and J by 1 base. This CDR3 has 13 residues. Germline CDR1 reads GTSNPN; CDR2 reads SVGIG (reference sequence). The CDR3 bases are TGTGCCGCCAGCGGGGGGTCCTACAATGAGCAGTTCTTC. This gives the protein CAASGGSYNEQFF.

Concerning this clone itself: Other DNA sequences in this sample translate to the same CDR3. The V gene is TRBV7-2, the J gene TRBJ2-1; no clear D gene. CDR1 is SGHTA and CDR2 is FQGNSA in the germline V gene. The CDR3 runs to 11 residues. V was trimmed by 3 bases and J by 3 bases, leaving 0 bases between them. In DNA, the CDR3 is TGTGCCAGCAGCTTCTACAATGAGCAGTTCTTC. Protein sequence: CASSFYNEQFF.

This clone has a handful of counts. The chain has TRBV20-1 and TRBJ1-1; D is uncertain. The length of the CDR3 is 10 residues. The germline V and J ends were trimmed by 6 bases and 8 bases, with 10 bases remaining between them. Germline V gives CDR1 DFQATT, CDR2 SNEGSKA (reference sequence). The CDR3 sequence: CSARGPEAFF. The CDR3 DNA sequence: TGCAGTGCCCGTGGACCCGAAGCTTTCTTT.

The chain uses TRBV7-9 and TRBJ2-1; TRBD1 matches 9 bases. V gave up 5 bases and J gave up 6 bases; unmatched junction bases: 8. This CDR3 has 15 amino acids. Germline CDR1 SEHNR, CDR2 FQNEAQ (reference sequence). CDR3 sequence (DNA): TGTGCCAGCAGCCAGCGCGGGACAGGGACCAATGAGCAGTTCTTC. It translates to CASSQRGTGTNEQFF.

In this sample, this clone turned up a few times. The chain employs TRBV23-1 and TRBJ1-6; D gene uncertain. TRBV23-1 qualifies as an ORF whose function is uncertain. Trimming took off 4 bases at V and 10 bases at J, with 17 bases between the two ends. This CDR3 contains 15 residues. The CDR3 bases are TGCGCCAGCAGTCCTACTAGGAGGCCTGACTCACCCCTCCACTTT. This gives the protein CASSPTRRPDSPLHF.

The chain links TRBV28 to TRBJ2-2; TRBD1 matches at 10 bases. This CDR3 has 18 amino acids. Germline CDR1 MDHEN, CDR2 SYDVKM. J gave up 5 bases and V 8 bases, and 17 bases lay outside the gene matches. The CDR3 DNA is TGTGCCAGCCGATACCGGGACAGGGGACTAGTAAGGACCGGGGAGCTGTTTTTT. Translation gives CASRYRDRGLVRTGELFF.

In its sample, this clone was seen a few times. The CDR3 DNA sequence: TGTGCCTGGGATCGAACTCAACTGAAGGAGCAGTACTTC. Translated: CAWDRTQLKEQYF. The gene calls are TRBV30 and TRBJ2-7, with D hard to call. This CDR3 is built from 13 residues. Germline CDR1 reads GTSNPN; CDR2 reads SVGIG (reference sequence). The V and J ends lost 5 bases and 7 bases respectively, with 18 bases between them.

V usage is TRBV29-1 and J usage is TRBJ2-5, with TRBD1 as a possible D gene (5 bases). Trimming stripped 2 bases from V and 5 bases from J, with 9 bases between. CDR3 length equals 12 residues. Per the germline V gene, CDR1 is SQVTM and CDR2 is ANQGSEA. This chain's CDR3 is CSVEKGFETQYF. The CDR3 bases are TGCAGCGTTGAAAAGGGGTTCGAGACCCAGTACTTC.

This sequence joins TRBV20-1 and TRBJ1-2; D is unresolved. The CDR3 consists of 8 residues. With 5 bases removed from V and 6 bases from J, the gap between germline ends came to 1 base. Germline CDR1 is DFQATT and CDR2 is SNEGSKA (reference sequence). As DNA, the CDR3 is TGCAGTGCTGATGGCTACACCTTC. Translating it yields CSADGYTF.

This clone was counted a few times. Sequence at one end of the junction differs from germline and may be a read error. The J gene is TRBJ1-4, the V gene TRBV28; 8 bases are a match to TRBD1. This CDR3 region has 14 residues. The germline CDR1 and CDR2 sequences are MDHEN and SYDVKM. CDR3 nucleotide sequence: TGTGCCGGCAGCTCAGGACAGGGAAATGAAAAACTGTTTTTT. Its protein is CAGSSGQGNEKLFF.

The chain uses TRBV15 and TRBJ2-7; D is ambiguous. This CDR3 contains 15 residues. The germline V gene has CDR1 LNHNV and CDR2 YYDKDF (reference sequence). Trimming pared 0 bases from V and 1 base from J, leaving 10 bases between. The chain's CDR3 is CATSRDQTASYEQYF. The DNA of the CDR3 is TGTGCCACCAGCAGAGATCAAACAGCTTCCTACGAGCAGTACTTC.

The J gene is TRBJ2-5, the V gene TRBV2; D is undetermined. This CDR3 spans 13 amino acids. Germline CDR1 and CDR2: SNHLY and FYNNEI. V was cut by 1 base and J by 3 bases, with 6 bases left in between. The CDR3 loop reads CASSEELEETQYF. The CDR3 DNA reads TGTGCCAGCAGTGAAGAACTGGAAGAGACCCAGTACTTC.

CDR3 residues: CAFRGGAGPRSGANVLTF. CDR3 nucleotides: TGTGCCTTCCGCGGCGGTGCGGGGCCCCGCTCTGGGGCCAACGTCCTGACTTTC. This rearrangement joins TRBV7-2 to TRBJ2-6; D might be TRBD2 (6 bases). CDR3 length: 18 amino acids. V dropped 11 bases and J dropped 0 bases, with 23 bases sitting between them. CDR1 SGHTA and CDR2 FQGNSA come from the germline V gene.

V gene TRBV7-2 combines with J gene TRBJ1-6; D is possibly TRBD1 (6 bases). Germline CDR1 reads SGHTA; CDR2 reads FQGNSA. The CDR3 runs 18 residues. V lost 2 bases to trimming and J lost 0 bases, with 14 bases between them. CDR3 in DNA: TGTGCCAGCAGCTTATTTTTTGGGGGCAGCTCCTATAATTCACCCCTCCACTTT. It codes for CASSLFFGGSSYNSPLHF.

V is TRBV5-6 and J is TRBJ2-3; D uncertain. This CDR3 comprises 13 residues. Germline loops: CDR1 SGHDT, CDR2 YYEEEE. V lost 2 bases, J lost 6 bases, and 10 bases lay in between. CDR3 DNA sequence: TGTGCCAGCAGCTTTTACGGTACCGATACGCAGTATTTT. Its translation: CASSFYGTDTQYF.

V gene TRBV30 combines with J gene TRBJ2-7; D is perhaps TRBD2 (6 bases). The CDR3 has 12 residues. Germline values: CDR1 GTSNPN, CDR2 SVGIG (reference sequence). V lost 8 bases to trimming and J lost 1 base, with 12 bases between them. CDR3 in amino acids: CAGRDWSYEQYF. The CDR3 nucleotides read TGTGCCGGGCGGGATTGGTCCTACGAGCAGTACTTC.

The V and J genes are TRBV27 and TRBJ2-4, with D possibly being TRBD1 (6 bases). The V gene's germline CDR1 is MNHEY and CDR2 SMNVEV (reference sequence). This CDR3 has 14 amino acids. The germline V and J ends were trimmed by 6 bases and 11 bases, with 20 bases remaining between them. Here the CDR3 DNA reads TGTGCCAGCAGCGGCAGGGGCCCACTAGGACTTCAGTACTTC. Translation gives CASSGRGPLGLQYF.

The DNA of the CDR3 is TGTGCCACCAGCCGGCGGGGAGAGACCCAGTACTTC. Translation gives CATSRRGETQYF. The chain links TRBV15 to TRBJ2-5; tentatively, D is TRBD2 (6 bases). Germline CDR1 reads LNHNV; CDR2 reads YYDKDF (reference sequence). V was cut by 5 bases and J by 4 bases, with 8 bases left in between. The CDR3 contains 12 residues.

The CDR3 sequence: CATSRDIPSTDTQYF. The CDR3, as DNA: TGTGCCACCAGCAGAGATATCCCTAGCACAGATACGCAGTATTTT. The chain joins TRBV15 to TRBJ2-3, with D uncertain. The V gene's germline CDR1 is LNHNV and CDR2 YYDKDF (reference sequence). The CDR3 runs to 15 residues. V shed 0 bases and J shed 0 bases, with 7 bases lying between them.

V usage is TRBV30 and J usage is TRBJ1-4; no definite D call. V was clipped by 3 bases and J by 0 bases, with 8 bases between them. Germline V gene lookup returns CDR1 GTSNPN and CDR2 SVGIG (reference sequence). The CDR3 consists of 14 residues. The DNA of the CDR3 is TGTGCCTGGAGCGCAGCCTCAACTAATGAAAAACTGTTTTTT. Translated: CAWSAASTNEKLFF.

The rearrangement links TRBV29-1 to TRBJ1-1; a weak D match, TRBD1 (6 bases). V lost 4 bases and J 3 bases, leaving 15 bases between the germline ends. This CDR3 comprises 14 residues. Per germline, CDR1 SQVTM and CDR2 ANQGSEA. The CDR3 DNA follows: TGCAGCGTTGCCCGACAGGAGTCGGACACTGAAGCTTTCTTT. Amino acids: CSVARQESDTEAFF.

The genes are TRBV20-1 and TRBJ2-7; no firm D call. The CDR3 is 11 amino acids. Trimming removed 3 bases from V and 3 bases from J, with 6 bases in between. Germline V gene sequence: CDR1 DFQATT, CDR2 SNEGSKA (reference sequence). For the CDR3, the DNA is TGCAGTGCTAGGTACGGCTACGAGCAGTACTTC. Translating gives CSARYGYEQYF.